This T cell receptor (beta chain) was retrieved from a study of T cells after posttransplantation cyclophosphamide. Study results and caveats: Skin or GI-infiltrating T cells shared few TRB sequences with blood. Later post-transplant blood repertoires were often dominated by donor CD8+ memory clones. Recipient CMV seropositivity and CMV reactivation strongly tracked TRB clonality.

Method: immunoSEQ multiplex PCR; TCRdb's copy keeps in-frame clones and lacks some. The table lists fewer than 25,000 clones, 86% of them singletons, with 9% to 14% in the top ten. CDR3 length equals 15 residues. The ends lost 1 base at V and 7 bases at J; junction bases unmatched: 7. Germline CDR1 is SNHLY and CDR2 is FYNNEI. A marrow graft followed busulfan-fludarabine conditioning, with cyclophosphamide on days +3 and +4. With regard to this clone: Antigen: not known.

Here the sequenced sample was PBMCs, taken after allogeneic stem cell transplant with posttransplant cyclophosphamide. The TCR sequence derives from a female patient aged 30 to 45 who received an allogeneic stem cell transplant from an unrelated donor, was CMV-positive, and had no GVHD. Among the T cells, some may be from the graft donor. The chain couples TRBV2 to TRBJ1-2; TRBD1 aligns across 9 bases. The CDR3 loop reads CASSEVGQGSGGYTF. The CDR3 coding sequence is TGTGCCAGCAGTGAAGTGGGACAGGGAAGTGGTGGCTACACCTTC.